The clone carrying this TCR beta chain turned up a few times. Its antigen remains unidentified. The sample originates from a study of cytomegalovirus exposure and HLA in healthy donors. In germline, CDR1 is MGHRA, CDR2 YSYEKL. This CDR3 region has 14 residues. The J segment lost 1 base and the V segment lost 4 bases, leaving 3 bases of the junction unmatched. 13 Jbeta primers and 60 Vbeta primers were used for the PCR. The data were produced by immunoSEQ multiplex PCR, yet TCRdb's version contains in-frame clones alone and is incomplete. The table shows over 150,000 clones, with 70% to 90% occurring only once. Study observations and caveats: Reported findings show TCR beta sequences accurately forecast HLA-A and HLA-B alleles in most subjects.

The genes are TRBV4-1 and TRBJ2-5; 7 nucleotides agree with TRBD2. This clonotype was obtained from a woman aged 18-29 years in good health and CMV-seronegative. The sequenced material came from PBMCs. This CDR3 is CASSPTSAQETQYF. The CDR3, as DNA: TGCGCCAGCAGCCCAACTAGCGCCCAAGAGACCCAGTACTTC.